The 23 T cell receptor beta chains reported below all come from one sample, sequenced in a study of blood T cell repertoires in COVID-19. The assay was immunoSEQ multiplex PCR, and TCRdb's table has in-frame clones only and misses some. The profile shows approximately 180,000 clones, roughly 85% of them singletons. Material: PBMCs or T cells enriched from blood (not recorded which). These receptors were obtained from a man between 35 and 55 years old who had recovered from COVID-19.

The CDR3 DNA follows: TGTGCCAGCAGTGAAGCGATAGGACTTGCAGGAAACACCATATATTTT. Protein product: CASSEAIGLAGNTIYF. The chain couples TRBV2 to TRBJ1-3; D ambiguous. This CDR3 region has 16 residues. Trimming removed 0 bases at V and 4 bases at J, with 13 bases between. CDR1 SNHLY and CDR2 FYNNEI come from the germline V gene.

This chain joins TRBV18 and TRBJ1-1; perhaps TRBD1 as D (5 bases). Trimming cost V 4 bases and J 0 bases, with 15 bases left between them. Germline V gene sequence: CDR1 KGHSH, CDR2 LQKENI. The CDR3 runs 16 residues. Here the CDR3 reads CASSLGGLDVNTEAFF. The CDR3, as DNA: TGTGCCAGCTCACTGGGGGGTCTCGACGTGAACACTGAAGCTTTCTTT.

The chain combines TRBV5-4 with TRBJ2-2; weak D call: TRBD2 (6 bases). CDR1 SGHNT and CDR2 YYREEE come from the germline V gene (reference sequence). Trimming removed 4 bases from V and 0 bases from J, with 13 bases in between. The CDR3 loop spans 16 amino acids. The DNA of the CDR3 is TGTGCCAGCAGCCATAGAGCGGGTGCGAACACCGGGGAGCTGTTTTTT. Amino acid sequence: CASSHRAGANTGELFF. The whole variable domain, remainder taken from reference TRBV5-4 and TRBJ2-2, is ETGVTQSPTHLIKTRGQQVTLRCSSQSGHNTVSWYQQALGQGPQFIFQYYREEENGRGNFPPRFSGLQFPNYSSELNVNALELDDSALYLCASSHRAGANTGELFFGEGSRLTVL.

V and J are TRBV7-9 and TRBJ2-1; D may be TRBD2 (6 bases). V was pared by 3 bases and J by 8 bases, with 14 bases between. CDR3 length equals 14 residues. Germline CDR1 reads SEHNR; CDR2 reads FQNEAQ (reference sequence). The DNA for the CDR3 is TGTGCCAGCAGCTTGTTTCTTCGGAGGGATGAGCAGTTCTTC. Translation: CASSLFLRRDEQFF.

The chain carries TRBV21-1 and TRBJ1-5. TRBV21-1 is marked as a pseudogene. This CDR3 comprises 17 residues. The CDR3 spells CASSKLTSIGGNQPQHF. CDR3 sequence (DNA): TGTGCCAGCAGCAAACTCACGTCGATCGGGGGCAATCAGCCCCAGCATTTT.

In DNA, the CDR3 is TGTGCCAGCAGTTTAGTAAATAATTCACCCCTCCACTTT. Its protein is CASSLVNNSPLHF. J is TRBJ1-6 and V is TRBV28; no firm D call. This CDR3 is 13 amino acids long. Trimming shortened V by 2 bases and J by 5 bases, and 4 bases separated the two germline ends. Germline assignment: CDR1 MDHEN and CDR2 SYDVKM.

In its sample, this clone was seen a few times. The J gene is TRBJ2-1, the V gene TRBV2, with 8 bases lining up with TRBD2. The CDR3 contains 13 residues. V gave up 5 bases and J gave up 6 bases; unmatched junction bases: 3. CDR1 and CDR2 (germline): SNHLY, FYNNEI. In DNA, the CDR3 is TGTGCCAGCAGTCCGGGGGGGGTCAATGAGCAGTTCTTC. Translating gives CASSPGGVNEQFF.

This chain links TRBV5-1 with TRBJ1-2; TRBD1 matches 7 bases. V lost 0 bases to trimming and J lost 5 bases; unmatched junction nucleotides: 10. The germline gives CDR1 SGHRS, CDR2 YFSETQ. There are 16 residues in the CDR3. CDR3 nucleotide sequence: TGCGCCAGCAGCTTGGTCCCTACAGGGGTCGAGTATGGCTACACCTTC. As protein: CASSLVPTGVEYGYTF.

CDR3 in amino acids: CASRTGQRYYNSPLHF. The DNA for the CDR3 is TGTGCCAGCAGAACGGGACAGAGATATTATAATTCACCCCTCCACTTT. The chain couples TRBV28 to TRBJ1-6; TRBD1 agrees at 7 bases. Trimming removed 6 bases from V and 4 bases from J; junction bases left unmatched: 9. The germline V gene has CDR1 MDHEN and CDR2 SYDVKM. The CDR3 totals 16 residues. The full variable domain, in which reference TRBV28 and TRBJ1-6 provide the parts outside the CDR3, is DVKVTQSSRYLVKRTGEKVFLECVQDMDHENMFWYRQDPGLGLRLIYFSYDVKMKEKGDIPEGYSVSREKKERFSLILESASTNQTSMYLCASRTGQRYYNSPLHFGNGTRLTVT.

V and J are TRBV27 and TRBJ2-2; 8 bases match TRBD1. The CDR3 runs 16 residues. After removal of 6 bases from V and 1 base from J, the junction contained 7 bases not matched to a gene. Germline values: CDR1 MNHEY, CDR2 SMNVEV (reference sequence). The CDR3 loop reads CASRPIGTGNTGELFF. The CDR3 bases are TGTGCCAGCAGACCGATCGGGACAGGGAACACCGGGGAGCTGTTTTTT.

The rearrangement links TRBV28 to TRBJ1-2, with TRBD1 identical over 7 bases. J lost 8 bases, V lost 6 bases, and 15 bases had no gene match. The CDR3 spans 15 residues. The germline gives CDR1 MDHEN, CDR2 SYDVKM. The CDR3 protein is CASRVGGPQGGGYTF. As DNA, the CDR3 is TGTGCCAGCAGGGTGGGCGGCCCTCAGGGGGGAGGCTACACCTTC.

This chain connects TRBV24-1 to TRBJ2-2; 7 nucleotides agree with TRBD1. Germline values: CDR1 KGHDR, CDR2 SFDVKD. The CDR3 extends over 15 amino acids. V lost 2 bases and J lost 4; bases outside the gene matches: 3. This CDR3 reads CATSDSQGVTGELFF. CDR3 nucleotides: TGTGCCACCAGTGATTCGCAGGGGGTCACCGGGGAGCTGTTTTTT.

V and J are TRBV10-3 and TRBJ1-2, with TRBD1 matching 7 bases. V shed 3 bases and J 2 bases; nucleotides not matched to a gene: 9. The CDR3 is made up of 16 amino acids. In germline, CDR1 is ENHRY, CDR2 SYGVKD. This chain's CDR3 is CAISDEETGLNYGYTF. Written as DNA, the CDR3 is TGTGCCATCAGTGACGAAGAGACAGGGCTAAACTATGGCTACACCTTC.

V and J are TRBV29-1 and TRBJ1-1; 11 bases line up with TRBD1. In germline, CDR1 is SQVTM, CDR2 ANQGSEA. This CDR3 contains 14 residues. Germline trimming cut 6 bases from V and 4 bases from J; bases unmatched to any gene: 7. As DNA, the CDR3 is TGCAGCGTCGCCACCGGGACAGGGGGCACTGAAGCTTTCTTT. Its translation is CSVATGTGGTEAFF.

In regard to this clone: Other DNA sequences in this sample translate to the same CDR3. This sequence joins TRBV19 and TRBJ2-7; tentatively, D is TRBD1 (5 bases). Germline V gene lookup returns CDR1 LNHDA and CDR2 SQIVND (reference sequence). CDR3 length: 13 amino acids. Deletions cut 2 bases from V and 3 bases from J, with 8 bases between. Here the CDR3 reads CASSISRDYEQYF. In nucleotides, the CDR3 is TGTGCCAGTAGTATATCCAGGGACTACGAGCAGTACTTC.

This rearrangement joins TRBV6-5 to TRBJ2-7, with TRBD1 matching 7 bases. The germline V gene has CDR1 MNHEY and CDR2 SVGAGI. The CDR3 runs 13 residues. V lost 6 bases to trimming and J lost 3 bases; unmatched junction nucleotides: 5. The DNA of the CDR3 is TGTGCCAGCAGGGTCGGGACAGACTACGAGCAGTACTTC. Amino acids: CASRVGTDYEQYF.

There are a few counts of this clone. This chain uses TRBV2 with TRBJ2-5, with 10 bases aligning to TRBD2. The J segment lost 4 bases and the V segment lost 6 bases, leaving 2 bases of the junction unmatched. Per the germline V gene, CDR1 is SNHLY and CDR2 is FYNNEI. The CDR3 is 13 residues long. The CDR3 is CASRRTSGETQYF. The DNA for the CDR3 is TGTGCCAGCAGGAGGACTAGCGGAGAGACCCAGTACTTC. Full variable domain (rest looked up from reference TRBV2 and TRBJ2-5): EPEVTQTPSHQVTQMGQEVILRCVPISNHLYFYWYRQILGQKVEFLVSFYNNEISEKSEIFDDQFSVERPDGSNFTLKIRSTKLEDSAMYFCASRRTSGETQYFGPGTRLLVL.

CDR3 protein: CASSHRTAGKETQYF. The CDR3 coding sequence is TGTGCCAGCAGCCATCGTACGGCAGGAAAAGAGACCCAGTACTTC. The V call is TRBV3-1 (or the pseudogene TRBV3-2), the J call TRBJ2-5; no firm D call. The CDR3 has 15 residues. V dropped 3 bases and J dropped 3 bases, with 14 bases sitting between them. Germline V gene lookup returns CDR1 LGHDT and CDR2 YNNKEL (reference sequence).

This clone occurred once. This chain joins TRBV6-5 and TRBJ1-2; TRBD1 matches at 7 bases. The V and J ends lost 6 bases and 6 bases, in that order; junction bases with no gene match: 13. CDR3 length: 15 amino acids. CDR1 and CDR2 from the germline V gene are MNHEY and SVGAGI. The CDR3 coding sequence is TGTGCCAGCAGGGACCCCCGGGCAGGGGGAAATGGCTACACCTTC. It is translated as CASRDPRAGGNGYTF.

The chain links TRBV5-5 to TRBJ1-2, with D possibly matching TRBD1 (6 bases). Germline CDR1 is SGHKS and CDR2 is YYEKEE (reference sequence). The CDR3 is made up of 14 amino acids. Trimming cost V 0 bases and J 8 bases, with 14 bases left between them. Written as DNA, the CDR3 is TGTGCCAGCAGCTTGGCCCAGGGGATAAGGGGCTACACCTTC. As protein: CASSLAQGIRGYTF. The complete variable domain, with remaining parts taken from reference TRBV5-5 and TRBJ1-2, reads DAGVTQSPTHLIKTRGQQVTLRCSPISGHKSVSWYQQVLGQGPQFIFQYYEKEERGRGNFPDRFSARQFPNYSSELNVNALLLGDSALYLCASSLAQGIRGYTFGSGTRLTVV.

This chain uses TRBV7-9 with TRBJ1-2; D perhaps matches TRBD1 (6 bases). The germline V gene encodes CDR1 SEHNR and CDR2 FQNEAQ (reference sequence). CDR3 size: 13 residues. The V end lost 5 bases, the J end lost 4 bases, and 11 bases lay between the germline ends. CDR3 protein: CASSLDRFYGYTF. The CDR3 bases are TGTGCCAGCAGCCTCGACAGGTTCTATGGCTACACCTTC.

The chain recombines TRBV27 with TRBJ1-1; 7 bases are a match to TRBD1. The germline CDR1 and CDR2 sequences are MNHEY and SMNVEV (reference sequence). After removal of 4 bases from V and 1 base from J, the junction contained 9 bases not matched to a gene. This CDR3 has 16 residues. The CDR3 spells CASSYLTGLANTEAFF. The CDR3 DNA follows: TGTGCCAGCAGTTACCTGACAGGGTTGGCGAACACTGAAGCTTTCTTT.

A note on this clone: The junction departs from the called germline gene at one end, perhaps through a read error. The rearrangement joins TRBV4-1 to TRBJ2-3; tentative D call: TRBD2 (5 bases). Germline loops: CDR1 MGHRA, CDR2 YSYEKL. The CDR3 covers 20 residues. DNA for the CDR3: TGCACCAGCAGCCACCCCCCGAGCGGTTCTAGCCCCCCGGAGCGGGATACGCAGTATTTT. Translating gives CTSSHPPSGSSPPERDTQYF.